A selection of T cell receptor beta chains follows, all from one sample in a study of blood T cell repertoires in COVID-19. Only in-frame clones appear in the TCRdb table, and some are missing; sequencing was by immunoSEQ multiplex PCR. This sample has 250,000 to 300,000 clones; around 87% occur once, and the top ten carry over 2%. Sequences were obtained from peripheral blood. Receptors were obtained from a woman between 50 and 59 years old who had recovered from COVID-19. Both conserved end residues are part of each CDR3. The D gene is left open where the match is weak. Clone size is shown for a subset of rows, as once, few, many or a class of expanded clone.

V	J	size	D	CDR3	DNA
TRBV30	TRBJ2-7	NA	TRBD1	CAWSGQGLEQYF	TGTGCCTGGAGTGGACAGGGTCTCGAGCAGTACTTC
TRBV9	TRBJ1-6	NA	TRBD1	CASSVTGVHDSPLHF	TGTGCCAGCAGCGTGACAGGGGTCCATGATTCACCCCTCCACTTT
TRBV5-1	TRBJ1-1	NA	NA	CASSLKLDTEAFF	TGCGCCAGCAGCTTGAAGCTTGACACTGAAGCTTTCTTT
TRBV9	TRBJ2-1	NA	TRBD2	CASSVDVRSGAYNEQFF	TGTGCCAGCAGCGTAGATGTAAGGAGCGGGGCCTACAATGAGCAGTTCTTC
TRBV18	TRBJ2-3	NA	TRBD2	CASSAEGGGPQDTQYF	TGTGCCAGCTCAGCCGAAGGCGGGGGGCCACAAGATACGCAGTATTTT
TRBV27	TRBJ1-2	NA	TRBD1	CASSLSFTGVYGYTF	TGTGCCAGCAGTTTATCGTTTACAGGGGTATATGGCTACACCTTC
TRBV5-6	TRBJ2-2	NA	NA	CASSSVRLFANTGELFF	TGTGCCAGCAGCTCAGTAAGACTCTTCGCGAACACCGGGGAGCTGTTTTTT
TRBV29-1	TRBJ2-1	many	TRBD2	CSAQGLAGDTYNEQFF	TGCAGCGCCCAAGGGCTAGCGGGAGACACCTACAATGAGCAGTTCTTC
TRBV6-2/TRBV6-3	TRBJ1-5	few	TRBD1	CASSQGQGDQPQHF	TGTGCCAGCAGTCAAGGACAGGGCGATCAGCCCCAGCATTTT
TRBV4-3	TRBJ1-1	NA	TRBD1	CASSQAGPGGFEAFF	TGCGCCAGCAGCCAGGCGGGTCCAGGGGGCTTTGAAGCTTTCTTT
TRBV15	TRBJ1-2	NA	NA	CATSRDKAGNSYGYTF	TGTGCCACCAGCAGAGATAAGGCAGGGAATAGCTATGGCTACACCTTC
TRBV5-1	TRBJ2-2	NA	TRBD2	CASSSLAVNTGELFF	TGCGCCAGCAGCTCACTAGCGGTTAACACCGGGGAGCTGTTTTTT
TRBV19	TRBJ1-5	NA	TRBD1	CASTTTGGYRRPQHF	TGTGCCAGTACCACGACAGGGGGCTATAGAAGGCCCCAGCATTTT
TRBV7-6	TRBJ2-7	NA	NA	CASSPRGAAGTNEQYF	TGTGCCAGCAGCCCCAGGGGGGCGGCAGGGACCAACGAGCAGTACTTC
TRBV13	TRBJ2-7	NA	TRBD1	CASSSRDSIYEQYF	TGTGCCAGCAGCTCCCGGGACAGCATCTACGAGCAGTACTTC
TRBV6-5	TRBJ2-7	once	NA	CASSRSHEQYF	TGTGCCAGCAGCCGGTCCCACGAGCAGTACTTC
TRBV5-1	TRBJ2-1	NA	TRBD1	CASSLVDRELNEQFF	TGCGCCAGCAGCTTGGTCGACAGGGAGCTAAATGAGCAGTTCTTC
TRBV14	TRBJ2-3	few	TRBD1	CASSQRPGQGTDTQYF	TGTGCCAGCAGCCAACGACCGGGACAGGGCACAGATACGCAGTATTTT
TRBV18	TRBJ2-2	NA	TRBD1	CASSKQGFNTGELFF	TGTGCCAGCTCAAAACAGGGGTTTAACACCGGGGAGCTGTTTTTT
TRBV28	TRBJ1-2	NA	TRBD1	CASSAPTGTNYGYTF	TGTGCCAGCAGTGCTCCGACAGGGACCAACTATGGCTACACCTTC
TRBV9	TRBJ2-7	NA	NA	CASSEGYEQYF	TGTGCCAGCAGCGAGGGGTACGAGCAGTACTTC
TRBV9	TRBJ1-6	few	NA	CASSVGSTGNSPLHF	TGTGCCAGCAGCGTCGGGTCGACAGGAAATTCACCCCTCCACTTT
TRBV27	TRBJ1-2	once	NA	CASGDITNYGYTF	TGTGCCAGCGGGGACATTACTAACTATGGCTACACCTTC
TRBV27	TRBJ1-2	NA	NA	CASSLSGLGEDYGYTF	TGTGCCAGCAGTTTATCGGGGTTAGGGGAGGACTATGGCTACACCTTC
TRBV18	TRBJ2-4	NA	TRBD1	CASSQDRENIQYF	TGTGCCAGCTCTCAGGACAGGGAAAACATTCAGTACTTC
TRBV28	TRBJ2-4	NA	NA	CASSLWGASAKNIQYF	TGTGCCAGCAGTTTATGGGGGGCGTCAGCCAAAAACATTCAGTACTTC
TRBV10-3	TRBJ2-5	NA	TRBD1	CAISEETGGETQYF	TGTGCCATCAGTGAAGAGACAGGGGGGGAGACCCAGTACTTC
TRBV6-2/TRBV6-3	TRBJ1-1	once	NA	CASSYSGRAEAFF	TGTGCCAGCAGTTACTCCGGCAGGGCCGAAGCTTTCTTT
TRBV5-1	TRBJ2-7	NA	TRBD1	CASSRQGEPYEQYF	TGCGCCAGCAGTCGCCAGGGGGAGCCCTACGAGCAGTACTTC
TRBV4-3	TRBJ1-1	once	NA	CASSLGDKNTEAFF	TGCGCCAGCAGCCTGGGTGACAAAAACACTGAAGCTTTCTTT
TRBV30	TRBJ1-2	NA	NA	CAWSVFRGKNYGYTF	TGTGCCTGGAGTGTATTCAGGGGAAAAAACTATGGCTACACCTTC
TRBV28	TRBJ2-3	NA	NA	CASSLNLGKTDTQYF	TGTGCCAGCAGTTTGAATCTAGGTAAAACAGATACGCAGTATTTT
TRBV6-2/TRBV6-3	TRBJ2-7	NA	NA	CASSSQVSYEQYF	TGTGCCAGCAGTTCGCAGGTCTCCTACGAGCAGTACTTC
TRBV5-6	TRBJ2-3	NA	NA	CASRYLTAISTDTQYF	TGTGCCAGCAGATACTTGACAGCCATCAGCACAGATACGCAGTATTTT
TRBV4-2	TRBJ2-6	NA	NA	CASSHPQGFTAGANVLTF	TGTGCCAGCAGCCACCCACAGGGATTTACGGCTGGGGCCAACGTCCTGACTTTC
TRBV7-2	TRBJ1-6	NA	NA	CASSLGDSRSPLHF	TGTGCCAGCAGCTTAGGTGACAGTCGTTCACCCCTCCACTTT
TRBV7-2	TRBJ2-3	NA	NA	CASSLSVSGIRAPTDTQYF	TGTGCCAGCAGCTTATCAGTAAGTGGGATCAGGGCTCCCACAGATACGCAGTATTTT
TRBV5-6	TRBJ2-5	NA	NA	CASSLRGAGETQYF	TGTGCCAGCAGCTTACGGGGGGCTGGGGAGACCCAGTACTTC
TRBV5-4	TRBJ1-2	NA	TRBD1	CASSIGQARGGYTF	TGTGCCAGCAGCATTGGACAGGCGAGGGGTGGCTACACCTTC
TRBV5-1	TRBJ2-7	NA	NA	CASSLWGRSSYEQYF	TGCGCCAGCAGCTTGTGGGGCAGGAGCTCCTACGAGCAGTACTTC
TRBV11-2	TRBJ2-7	NA	TRBD1	CASRRPGQGNYEQYF	TGTGCCAGCAGAAGACCGGGACAGGGAAACTACGAGCAGTACTTC
TRBV18	TRBJ2-1	NA	TRBD2	CASSPLLPGTSTNEQFF	TGTGCCAGCTCACCTTTGTTACCCGGGACTAGCACCAATGAGCAGTTCTTC
TRBV9	TRBJ2-1	NA	TRBD2	CASSPFPLGGRGNEQFF	TGTGCCAGCAGCCCCTTCCCCCTGGGCGGGAGGGGGAATGAGCAGTTCTTC